Listed below are T cell receptor beta chains from one sample, sequenced in a study of T cells in Graves' hyperthyroidism and ophthalmopathy. TCRdb reanalysed the multiplex PCR reads using MiXCR and keeps one entry per CDR3 protein. This table holds 500,000 to 650,000 distinct CDR3 sequences, approximately 14% found once. Sequenced sample: blood. These receptors originate from a woman aged 45-65 years with Graves' ophthalmopathy. Both conserved end residues are part of each CDR3. Fields, in order: J gene, clone size, V gene, D gene, CDR3 protein, CDR3 DNA. A D gene is named only where the DNA matches it firmly. The size field is filled for only some rows; it gives once, few, many or a size class.

>TRBJ2-7|NA|TRBV20-1|TRBD2
CSARDRRGGLAVYEQYF
TGCAGTGCTAGAGATAGGAGAGGGGGACTAGCGGTCTACGAGCAGTACTTC
>TRBJ1-2|few|TRBV7-9|NA
CASSNNRDGYTF
TGTGCCAGCAGCAACAACAGGGATGGCTACACCTTC
>TRBJ2-6|few|TRBV7-2|NA
CASSPRAALSSGANVLTF
TGTGCCAGCAGCCCGCGGGCCGCCCTGAGCTCTGGGGCCAACGTCCTGACTTTC
>TRBJ2-1|many|TRBV27|TRBD2
CASSPGWQGRAGGYNEQFF
TGTGCCAGCAGTCCCGGGTGGCAGGGAAGGGCGGGAGGGTACAATGAGCAGTTCTTC
>TRBJ2-3|NA|TRBV12-3/TRBV12-4|TRBD2
CASSLGLAGEADTQYF
TGTGCCAGCAGTTTGGGACTAGCGGGAGAAGCAGATACGCAGTATTTT
>TRBJ1-1|many|TRBV7-2|NA
CASSLVVENGTEAFF
TGTGCCAGCAGCTTAGTAGTCGAAAACGGGACTGAAGCTTTCTTT
>TRBJ2-3|many|TRBV7-3|TRBD2
CASSGTSGGPTTDTQYF
TGTGCCAGCAGCGGGACTAGCGGGGGCCCAACCACAGATACGCAGTATTTT
>TRBJ2-6|NA|TRBV15|NA
CATSRDRGRSSGANVLTF
TGTGCCACCAGCAGAGATAGGGGCAGATCGTCTGGGGCCAACGTCCTGACTTTC
>TRBJ2-7|NA|TRBV28|NA
CASSDGRQRQYF
TGTGCCAGCAGTGATGGCAGACAACGGCAGTACTTC
>TRBJ2-2|many|TRBV5-4|TRBD2
CASSSGLAGGSYGELFF
TGTGCCAGCAGCTCGGGACTAGCGGGAGGCAGTTACGGGGAGCTGTTTTTT
>TRBJ2-7|many|TRBV6-1|TRBD2
CASRELAGGHYEQYF
TGTGCCAGCAGGGAACTAGCGGGAGGGCACTACGAGCAGTACTTC
>TRBJ2-5|many|TRBV28|TRBD2
CASRGGRETQYF
TGTGCCAGCCGGGGCGGGAGGGAGACCCAGTACTTC
>TRBJ1-1|few|TRBV7-2|NA
CASDRWTGNTEAFF
TGTGCCAGCGACCGATGGACGGGGAACACTGAAGCTTTCTTT
>TRBJ2-3|many|TRBV7-2|NA
CASSPTLGQPTDTQYF
TGTGCCAGCAGTCCAACCCTAGGGCAGCCGACAGATACGCAGTATTTT
>TRBJ2-7|many|TRBV9|TRBD2
CASSGEGLNPRQYF
TGTGCCAGCAGCGGCGAGGGACTAAACCCCCGGCAGTACTTC
>TRBJ2-7|many|TRBV5-1|TRBD1
CASSLLGTGSYEQYF
TGCGCCAGCAGCCTTTTGGGGACAGGATCCTACGAGCAGTACTTC